The 5 T cell receptor beta chains listed next were all sequenced from one sample in a study of T cells in Graves' hyperthyroidism and ophthalmopathy. Amplified TCR beta CDR3 regions derived from RNA transcripts. A set of HTBI primers served as the primers for a first-round RT-PCR of the TCR CDR3. TCRdb used MiXCR to reprocess the multiplex PCR reads, holding one entry per CDR3 protein. The profile shows hundreds of thousands of distinct CDR3 sequences, approximately 42% of them singletons. Sequencing was done on a sample of peripheral blood or thyroid tissue (not recorded which). These receptor sequences come from an adult man with Graves' disease, either hyperthyroidism or ophthalmopathy (not recorded which).

This clonotype was detected only once. Just one base apart from a much larger clone, this may be a read error. The chain recombines TRBV29-1 with TRBJ1-1; D is perhaps TRBD1 (5 bases). Per germline, CDR1 SQVTM and CDR2 ANQGSEA. The CDR3 runs 13 residues. The ends were cut back, 8 bases at V and 0 bases at J, with 13 bases in the middle. The CDR3 region has the DNA TGCAGCATCGGGGGGGAGATGAACACTGAAGCTTTCTTT. The encoded protein is CSIGGEMNTEAFF. Full variable domain (remainder filled in from reference TRBV29-1 and TRBJ1-1): SAVISQKPSRDICQRGTSLTIQCQVDSQVTMMFWYRQQPGQSLTLIATANQGSEATYESGFVIDKFPISRPNLTFSTLTVSNMSPEDSSIYLCSIGGEMNTEAFFGQGTRLTVV.

The chain links TRBV7-9 to TRBJ1-4; TRBD1 might be the D (5 bases). This CDR3 comprises 16 residues. The germline V and J ends were trimmed by 6 bases and 5 bases, with 19 bases remaining between them. The germline V gene has CDR1 SEHNR and CDR2 FQNEAQ (reference sequence). The CDR3 is CASRGRTAELNEKLFF. The CDR3 DNA reads as TGTGCCAGCAGGGGACGGACCGCGGAACTGAATGAAAAACTGTTTTTT.

Points on this clonotype: The junction and the germline gene differ at one end; a read error may be behind it. The chain has TRBV7-8 and TRBJ2-5; D uncertain. Germline CDR1 and CDR2: SGHVS and FQNEAQ. The CDR3 is 13 residues long. This chain's CDR3 is CASSLQDQETQHF. In DNA form, the CDR3 reads TGCGCCAGCAGCTTGCAGGATCAAGAGACCCAGCACTTC.

In the case of this clonotype: Given a much more abundant clone one base away, this may be a read error. The CDR3 nucleotides read TGTGCCAGGAGCTTAGTGGTGGGAGACTACGAGCAGTACTTC. It codes for CARSLVVGDYEQYF. J is TRBJ2-7 and V is TRBV11-2; tentatively, D is TRBD2 (5 bases). Germline V gene sequence: CDR1 SGHAT, CDR2 FQNNGV. This CDR3 has 14 amino acids.

V gene TRBV6-1 combines with J gene TRBJ1-1, with TRBD1 identical over 9 bases. This CDR3 has 13 amino acids. The J segment lost 8 bases and the V segment lost 3 bases, leaving 4 bases of the junction unmatched. Germline loops: CDR1 MNHNS, CDR2 SASEGT. The CDR3 DNA sequence: TGTGCCAGCAGTGACCTCGGGACAGGGGAAGCTTTCTTT. Amino acids: CASSDLGTGEAFF.